This record looks at one T cell receptor beta chain sequence and its context. Its specificity is not known. This record comes from a study of cytomegalovirus exposure and HLA in healthy donors. The study's findings and limits: According to reports, the classifier identified cytomegalovirus status with high specificity and sensitivity. An assumption of roughly uniform sequencing depth across donors underlay the presence/absence analyses. A later analysis linked a missense DCLRE1C variant to TCR beta V- and J-gene trimming.

The CDR3 consists of 15 residues. Germline V CDR1 and CDR2: MDHEN, SYDVKM. V was clipped by 1 base and J by 7 bases, with 13 bases between them. The PCR used 60 Vbeta and 13 Jbeta primers. Method: immunoSEQ multiplex PCR; TCRdb's copy keeps in-frame clones and lacks some. The data contain 140,000 to 150,000 clones, approximately 70% of them singletons. The clonotype originates from an older woman in good health and CMV-seropositive. The chain is built from TRBV28 and TRBJ1-4; possible D gene TRBD1, 6 bases. Specimen: PBMCs. CDR3 nucleotide sequence: TGTGCCAGCAGTTTATTGGGGGGGCTGAGTGAAAAACTGTTTTTT. Amino acid sequence: CASSLLGGLSEKLFF.